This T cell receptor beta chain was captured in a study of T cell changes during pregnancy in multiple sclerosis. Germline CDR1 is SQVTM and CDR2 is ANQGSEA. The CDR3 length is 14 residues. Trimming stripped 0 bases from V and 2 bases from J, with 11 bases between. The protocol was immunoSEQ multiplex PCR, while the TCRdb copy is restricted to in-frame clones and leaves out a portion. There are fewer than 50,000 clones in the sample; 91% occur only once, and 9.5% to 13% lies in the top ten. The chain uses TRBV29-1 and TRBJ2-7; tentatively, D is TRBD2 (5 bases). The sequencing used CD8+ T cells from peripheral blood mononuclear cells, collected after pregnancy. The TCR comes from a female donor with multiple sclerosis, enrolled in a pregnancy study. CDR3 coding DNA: TGCAGCGTTGAAGATGCGGGTCCCCCCTACGAGCAGTACTTC. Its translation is CSVEDAGPPYEQYF.